Each of the 24 T cell receptor beta chains below was sequenced from the same sample in a study of cytomegalovirus exposure and HLA in healthy donors. The assay was immunoSEQ multiplex PCR, and TCRdb's table has in-frame clones only and misses some. This table has under 100,000 clones, roughly 95% appearing once. The sequenced material came from PBMCs. These receptors were collected from a woman in her late teens or twenties in good health and CMV-seronegative.

The genes are TRBV6-5 and TRBJ2-3; the D is unclear. The CDR3 totals 13 residues. V was trimmed by 4 bases and J by 2 bases, leaving 7 bases between them. Germline assignment: CDR1 MNHEY and CDR2 SVGAGI. Here the CDR3 reads CASSWRITDTQYF. Here the CDR3 DNA reads TGTGCCAGCAGTTGGCGGATCACAGATACGCAGTATTTT.

The chain carries TRBV28 and TRBJ1-1; 7 nucleotides agree with TRBD1. Germline CDR1 is MDHEN and CDR2 is SYDVKM. This CDR3 has 14 residues. V lost 5 bases and J lost 1; bases outside the gene matches: 4. The CDR3, as DNA: TGTGCCAGCAGTCCGGGGACAGAGAACACTGAAGCTTTCTTT. Protein: CASSPGTENTEAFF.

V gene TRBV5-1 combines with J gene TRBJ1-4; 7 nucleotides line up with TRBD1. This CDR3 has 15 amino acids. V was clipped by 7 bases and J by 0 bases; unmatched bases: 6. The germline CDR1 and CDR2 sequences are SGHRS and YFSETQ. In DNA, the CDR3 is TGCGCCAGCGCCACAGGGGACGCAACTAATGAAAAACTGTTTTTT. Its protein product is CASATGDATNEKLFF.

V and J are TRBV27 and TRBJ2-3; D is possibly TRBD2 (6 bases). V shed 8 bases and J shed 0 bases, with 12 bases lying between them. This CDR3 is built from 14 residues. Germline V gene lookup returns CDR1 MNHEY and CDR2 SMNVEV (reference sequence). The CDR3 here is CASGLRESTDTQYF. CDR3 DNA: TGTGCCAGCGGTCTGCGGGAAAGCACAGATACGCAGTATTTT.

The V and J genes are TRBV5-1 and TRBJ2-7, with 10 bases matching TRBD2. Germline lookup yields CDR1 SGHRS and CDR2 YFSETQ. Trimming took 4 bases from V and 2 from J; bases not matched to a gene: 15. The CDR3 runs to 18 residues. The CDR3 DNA is TGCGCCAGCAGCCCGCCAAGACCCTTCACTAGCGGGGCCTACGAGCAGTACTTC. This gives the protein CASSPPRPFTSGAYEQYF.

In this sample, this clone turned up a few times. The chain couples TRBV6-4 to TRBJ2-3, with TRBD2 matching over 10 bases. Germline values: CDR1 MRHNA, CDR2 SNTAGT. The CDR3 covers 15 residues. The V segment lost 4 bases and the J segment 0 bases; nucleotides outside the gene matches: 1. Here the CDR3 reads CASSATSGSTDTQYF. The DNA of the CDR3 is TGTGCCAGCAGTGCGACTAGCGGGAGCACAGATACGCAGTATTTT.

V is TRBV28 and J is TRBJ2-7; possibly TRBD2 for D (5 bases). Deletions cut 6 bases from V and 0 bases from J, with 12 bases between. The CDR3 length is 14 residues. CDR1 and CDR2 (germline): MDHEN, SYDVKM. The CDR3: CASSPPGSSYEQYF. Written as DNA, the CDR3 is TGTGCCAGCAGCCCTCCGGGGAGCTCCTACGAGCAGTACTTC.

The genes are TRBV4-1 and TRBJ2-7; TRBD1 might be the D (6 bases). This CDR3 is built from 15 residues. Trimming removed 5 bases from V and 3 bases from J, with 17 bases in between. CDR1 and CDR2 from the germline V gene are MGHRA and YSYEKL. CDR3: CASSAGEHRVYEQYF. CDR3 nucleotides: TGCGCCAGCAGCGCAGGGGAACATAGAGTCTACGAGCAGTACTTC.

This clone was detected only once. The chain is built from TRBV5-4 and TRBJ2-7; D possibly corresponds to TRBD1 (6 bases). There are 15 residues in the CDR3. Between the trimmed V and J ends, which lost 0 bases and 2 bases, there was a span of 12 bases. The germline V gene has CDR1 SGHNT and CDR2 YYREEE (reference sequence). CDR3 amino acids: CASSLVLTGAYEQYF. The CDR3 coding sequence is TGTGCCAGCAGCTTGGTGTTGACAGGAGCCTACGAGCAGTACTTC.

V and J are TRBV7-2 and TRBJ2-7; TRBD2 might be the D (5 bases). Trimming took off 2 bases at V and 2 bases at J, with 13 bases between the two ends. This CDR3 spans 15 amino acids. Germline-derived CDR1 and CDR2 are SGHTA and FQGNSA. The CDR3: CASSLKRETTYEQYF. The CDR3 region has the DNA TGTGCCAGCAGCTTAAAAAGGGAGACCACCTACGAGCAGTACTTC.

The chain is built from TRBV10-3 and TRBJ1-2; D remains ambiguous. The V gene lost 0 bases and the J gene lost 6 bases, with 8 bases spanning the gap. Germline CDR1 reads ENHRY; CDR2 reads SYGVKD. The CDR3 spans 13 residues. Written as DNA, the CDR3 is TGTGCCATCAGTGAGTCGTCAGATCATGGCTACACCTTC. It translates to CAISESSDHGYTF.

V gene TRBV2 combines with J gene TRBJ2-7; D perhaps matches TRBD2 (6 bases). Looked up from germline, CDR1 is SNHLY and CDR2 is FYNNEI. The CDR3 contains 15 residues. Between the trimmed V and J ends, which lost 3 bases and 3 bases, there was a span of 15 bases. The CDR3 loop is CASSEYERASYEQYF. The CDR3 DNA reads TGTGCCAGCAGTGAGTATGAGCGGGCGAGCTACGAGCAGTACTTC.

V is TRBV14 and J is TRBJ2-5; TRBD2 aligns across 14 bases. From germline, CDR1 is SGHDN and CDR2 FVKESK. The ends lost 3 bases at V and 3 bases at J; junction bases unmatched: 3. This CDR3 comprises 16 residues. For the CDR3, the DNA is TGTGCCAGCAGCCACCCGGGACTAGCGGGAGAAGAGACCCAGTACTTC. It encodes CASSHPGLAGEETQYF.

The chain has TRBV5-6 and TRBJ2-7; the match to TRBD2 covers 7 bases. Germline V gene data show CDR1 as SGHDT and CDR2 as YYEEEE. CDR3 length equals 16 residues. V was pared by 0 bases and J by 0 bases, with 6 bases of the junction left unmatched. This chain's CDR3 is CASSLVASGLSYEQYF. DNA for the CDR3: TGTGCCAGCAGCTTGGTCGCTAGCGGCCTCTCCTACGAGCAGTACTTC.

This chain connects TRBV7-6 to TRBJ2-5; no definite D call. The CDR3 loop spans 18 amino acids. Trimming stripped 0 bases from V and 1 base from J, with 18 bases between. CDR1 is SGHVS and CDR2 is FNYEAQ in the germline V gene. CDR3 residues: CASSLAWSDKLAQETQYF. CDR3 DNA: TGTGCCAGCAGCTTAGCTTGGTCCGATAAGTTAGCCCAAGAGACCCAGTACTTC.

The chain combines TRBV6-4 with TRBJ2-3; D may match TRBD1 or TRBD2 (7 bases each). The V end was cut by 6 bases, the J end by 2 bases, with 24 bases between. The CDR3 has 18 amino acids. The germline V gene has CDR1 MRHNA and CDR2 SNTAGT. This CDR3 is CASRDRDDGREPTDTQYF. The CDR3 DNA is TGTGCCAGCAGAGACAGGGACGATGGGCGGGAGCCCACAGATACGCAGTATTTT.

The gene calls are TRBV13 and TRBJ1-1, with 7 bases identical to TRBD1. This CDR3 spans 14 amino acids. Losses at the gene ends were 5 bases for V and 2 bases for J; bases not matched to a gene: 5. The germline CDR1 and CDR2 sequences are PRHDT and FYEKMQ (reference sequence). CDR3 sequence (DNA): TGTGCCAGCAGCCCCCTAGGGGGCAACACTGAAGCTTTCTTT. It encodes CASSPLGGNTEAFF.

The V and J genes are TRBV4-1 and TRBJ2-2; the match to TRBD2 covers 11 bases. V trimming: 4 bases; J trimming: 5 bases; junction bases outside the gene matches: 9. CDR1 and CDR2 (germline): MGHRA, YSYEKL. This CDR3 comprises 17 residues. The CDR3 reads CASSPVAGGPGTGELFF. As DNA, the CDR3 is TGCGCCAGCAGCCCCGTAGCGGGAGGGCCGGGGACCGGGGAGCTGTTTTTT.

This chain connects TRBV10-3 to TRBJ1-3; 7 bases line up with TRBD1. Losses at the gene ends were 7 bases for V and 0 bases for J; bases not matched to a gene: 9. Germline V lookup: CDR1 ENHRY, CDR2 SYGVKD. This CDR3 spans 16 amino acids. CDR3 nucleotides: TGTGCCATCACAGGACAGGAGCTTTCCTCTGGAAACACCATATATTTT. It is translated as CAITGQELSSGNTIYF.

The V and J genes are TRBV11-2 and TRBJ2-1; TRBD2 might be the D (6 bases). In germline, CDR1 is SGHAT, CDR2 FQNNGV. The V end lost 5 bases, the J end lost 0 bases, and 14 bases lay between the germline ends. CDR3 length equals 16 residues. The CDR3 nucleotides read TGTGCCAGCAGCCCGAGGGACGGGAGCTCCTACAATGAGCAGTTCTTC. Protein sequence: CASSPRDGSSYNEQFF.

The chain carries TRBV6-5 and TRBJ1-5; 9 nucleotides agree with TRBD1. Germline-derived CDR1 and CDR2 are MNHEY and SVGAGI. The CDR3 totals 15 residues. The V and J ends lost 6 bases and 3 bases, in that order; junction bases with no gene match: 6. CDR3 nucleotides: TGTGCCAGCAGCCGCGGGACAGGGAACAATCAGCCCCAGCATTTT. This encodes CASSRGTGNNQPQHF.

The chain employs TRBV6-5 and TRBJ2-7; 12 bases agree with TRBD2. The CDR3 loop spans 15 amino acids. Germline CDR1 reads MNHEY; CDR2 reads SVGAGI. V was clipped by 6 bases and J by 1 base; unmatched bases: 4. The CDR3 region is CASSQLAGGSYEQYF. The CDR3 nucleotides are TGTGCCAGCAGCCAACTAGCGGGAGGTTCCTACGAGCAGTACTTC.

The chain carries TRBV20-1 and TRBJ2-1; D is perhaps TRBD1 (7 bases). From germline, CDR1 is DFQATT and CDR2 SNEGSKA (reference sequence). The CDR3 totals 9 residues. V was clipped by 8 bases and J by 10 bases, with 9 bases between them. Here the CDR3 reads CSSGGEQFF. The CDR3 nucleotides are TGCAGTTCAGGGGGGGAGCAGTTCTTC.

Comment on this clone: Distinct nucleotide sequences in the sample also encode this CDR3. This chain's CDR3 is CATSRDRGQETQYF. The CDR3 nucleotides are TGTGCCACCAGCAGAGACAGGGGGCAGGAGACCCAGTACTTC. This chain connects TRBV15 to TRBJ2-5, with TRBD1 matching 8 bases. Germline V CDR1 and CDR2: LNHNV, YYDKDF (reference sequence). V dropped 0 bases and J dropped 5; count of bases not matched to a gene: 2. The CDR3 runs to 14 residues. Full variable domain (outside the CDR3, taken from reference TRBV15 and TRBJ2-5): DAMVIQNPRYQVTQFGKPVTLSCSQTLNHNVMYWYQQKSSQAPKLLFHYYDKDFNNEADTPDNFQSRRPNTSFCFLDIRSPGLGDTAMYLCATSRDRGQETQYFGPGTRLLVL.